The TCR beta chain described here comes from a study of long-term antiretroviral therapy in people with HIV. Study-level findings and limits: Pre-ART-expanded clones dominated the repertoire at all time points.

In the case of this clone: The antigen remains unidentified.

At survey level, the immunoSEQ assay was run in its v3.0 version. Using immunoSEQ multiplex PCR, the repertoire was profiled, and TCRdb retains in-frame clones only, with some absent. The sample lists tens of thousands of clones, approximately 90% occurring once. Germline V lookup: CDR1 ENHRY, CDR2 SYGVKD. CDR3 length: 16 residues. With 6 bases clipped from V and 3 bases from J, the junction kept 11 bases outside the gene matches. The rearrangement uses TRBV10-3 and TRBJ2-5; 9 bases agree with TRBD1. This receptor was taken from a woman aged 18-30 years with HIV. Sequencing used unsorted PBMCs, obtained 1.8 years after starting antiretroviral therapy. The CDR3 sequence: CAISRRRTGDEETQYF. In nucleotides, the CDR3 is TGTGCCATCAGCCGACGAAGGACAGGGGACGAAGAGACCCAGTACTTC.